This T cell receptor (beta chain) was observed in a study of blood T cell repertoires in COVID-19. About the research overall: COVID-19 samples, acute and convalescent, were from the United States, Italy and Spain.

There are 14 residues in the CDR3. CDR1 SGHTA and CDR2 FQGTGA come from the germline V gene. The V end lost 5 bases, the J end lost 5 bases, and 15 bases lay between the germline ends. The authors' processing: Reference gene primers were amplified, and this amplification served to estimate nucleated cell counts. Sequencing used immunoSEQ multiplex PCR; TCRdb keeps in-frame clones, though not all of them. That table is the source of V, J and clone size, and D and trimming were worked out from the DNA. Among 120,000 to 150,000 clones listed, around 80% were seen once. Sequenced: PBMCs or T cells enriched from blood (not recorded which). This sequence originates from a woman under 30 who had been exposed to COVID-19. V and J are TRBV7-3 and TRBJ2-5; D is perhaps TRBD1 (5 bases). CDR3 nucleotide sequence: TGTGCCAGCAGCCCTGACAGCCGCCGGGAGACCCAGTACTTC. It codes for CASSPDSRRETQYF.